A selection of T cell receptor beta chains follows, all from one sample in a study of breast tumors, draining lymph nodes, adjacent tissues. TCRdb reanalysed the multiplex PCR reads using MiXCR and keeps one entry per CDR3 protein. This sample has some 120,000 distinct CDR3 sequences, with around 20% found just once. The sample consisted of axillary lymph node tissue. Source of these receptors: a female donor with breast cancer. Some clones in this sample may be carry-over from other donors' samples. Both conserved end residues are part of each CDR3. Each record gives: V gene, J gene, D gene, clone size, CDR3 protein, CDR3 DNA. A D gene is named only where the DNA matches it firmly. Only some rows state a clone size, as once, few, many or a class for expanded clones.

>TRBV28|TRBJ1-3|NA|few
CASRLGGAGNTIYF
TGTGCCAGCAGACTGGGGGGGGCTGGAAACACCATATATTTT
>TRBV20-1|TRBJ1-2|TRBD1|many
CSAWDRGSIYGYTF
TGCAGTGCTTGGGACAGGGGGTCAATCTATGGCTACACCTTC
>TRBV7-9|TRBJ2-7|NA|many
CASSLEGGRPYEQYF
TGTGCCAGCAGCTTAGAGGGGGGGCGGCCCTACGAGCAGTACTTC
>TRBV24-1|TRBJ2-1|NA|many
CATSDLSTPRGNEQFF
TGTGCCACCAGTGATCTCTCAACTCCCCGGGGCAATGAGCAGTTCTTC
>TRBV10-1|TRBJ2-7|NA|many
CASSLLGESYEQYF
TGCGCCAGCAGTCTTCTGGGTGAATCCTACGAGCAGTACTTC
>TRBV6-2/TRBV6-3|TRBJ1-1|NA|NA
CASSYSAALMSTEAFF
TGTGCCAGCAGTTATAGTGCAGCGCTTATGAGCACTGAAGCTTTCTTT
>TRBV4-2|TRBJ1-4|NA|many
CASSQGDGLANEKLFF
TGTGCCAGCAGCCAAGGTGACGGGTTGGCTAATGAAAAACTGTTTTTT
>TRBV6-6|TRBJ1-5|NA|NA
CASSILQGKQPQHF
TGTGCCAGCAGTATCCTCCAGGGGAAGCAGCCCCAGCATTTT
>TRBV19|TRBJ2-5|NA|many
CASSDRGPRETQYF
TGTGCCAGTAGCGACCGGGGCCCGCGGGAGACCCAGTACTTC
>TRBV20-1|TRBJ1-2|TRBD1|many
CSAGNRGGDSGYTF
TGCAGTGCTGGAAACAGGGGGGGGGATAGTGGCTACACCTTC
>TRBV30|TRBJ2-7|NA|many
CAWSVLGRPYEQYF
TGTGCCTGGAGTGTACTCGGTCGCCCCTACGAGCAGTACTTC
>TRBV10-3|TRBJ1-5|TRBD1|many
CAISESGQGQPQHF
TGTGCCATCAGTGAGTCGGGACAGGGTCAGCCCCAGCATTTT
>TRBV5-1|TRBJ2-7|NA|NA
CASSYGFRESCEQYF
TGCGCCAGCAGCTATGGCTTTAGGGAGTCATGCGAGCAGTACTTC
>TRBV7-7|TRBJ2-1|NA|many
CASSPPGTNEQFF
TGTGCTAGCAGCCCCCCAGGGACCAATGAGCAGTTCTTC
>TRBV5-5|TRBJ2-7|NA|many
CASTLGAPSYEQYF
TGTGCCAGCACCCTTGGCGCCCCCTCCTACGAGCAGTACTTC
>TRBV28|TRBJ2-5|NA|few
CASSPGLSQETQYF
TGTGCCAGCAGTCCGGGACTTAGTCAGGAGACCCAGTACTTC
>TRBV18|TRBJ2-1|NA|many
CASSPGSNEQFF
TGTGCCAGCTCACCCGGCAGCAATGAGCAGTTCTTC
>TRBV5-1|TRBJ2-7|NA|many
CASSLQGGTYEQYF
TGCGCCAGCAGCTTGCAGGGTGGGACCTACGAGCAGTACTTC
>TRBV5-6|TRBJ1-5|NA|many
CASTVSADNQPQHF
TGTGCCAGCACCGTGTCGGCTGATAATCAGCCCCAGCATTTT
>TRBV6-4|TRBJ1-6|NA|many
CASSGPRNPDGYTSDSPLHF
TGTGCCAGCAGTGGCCCGAGAAACCCGGACGGCTATACCTCGGATTCACCCCTCCACTTT
>TRBV20-1|TRBJ2-1|TRBD2|many
CSILNRAGGSSYNEQFF
TGCAGCATCTTAAATAGAGCGGGAGGGAGCTCCTACAATGAGCAGTTCTTC
>TRBV7-8|TRBJ1-1|NA|NA
CASSLAPGTTEAFF
TGTGCCAGCAGCTTAGCCCCGGGAACGACTGAAGCTTTCTTT
>TRBV7-9|TRBJ2-7|NA|many
CASSHPASYEQYF
TGTGCCAGCAGCCACCCTGCCTCCTACGAGCAGTACTTC
>TRBV19|TRBJ2-6|NA|NA
CASSIAGREYSGANVLTF
TGTGCCAGTAGTATAGCTGGCAGGGAGTACTCTGGGGCCAACGTCCTGACTTTC
>TRBV20-1|TRBJ2-5|NA|few
CSTTRRRTIQETQYF
TGCAGTACCACGCGGAGGCGCACCATCCAAGAGACCCAGTACTTC
>TRBV20-1|TRBJ1-4|NA|many
CSARQGRINEKLFF
TGCAGTGCTAGACAGGGCCGGATCAATGAAAAACTGTTTTTT
>TRBV6-5|TRBJ2-3|NA|many
CASSYGGPAGGNTQYF
TGTGCCAGCAGTTACGGCGGACCGGCGGGCGGGAATACGCAGTATTTT
>TRBV14|TRBJ1-6|TRBD1|many
CASSLQGNSPLHF
TGTGCCAGCAGCCTACAGGGGAATTCACCCCTCCACTTT
>TRBV7-2|TRBJ1-5|NA|many
CASSSSGRQPQHF
TGTGCCAGCAGCTCATCAGGGAGACAGCCCCAGCATTTT
>TRBV6-1|TRBJ1-2|TRBD1|few
CASSNRGAYGYTF
TGTGCCAGCTCCAACAGGGGAGCCTATGGCTACACCTTC
>TRBV20-1|TRBJ1-5|NA|many
CSAYPLGWGEQPQHF
TGCAGTGCCTACCCCCTAGGCTGGGGAGAACAGCCCCAGCATTTT
>TRBV6-1|TRBJ1-2|TRBD1|many
CASRRNRGQVDGYTF
TGTGCCAGCAGGCGCAACAGGGGGCAAGTGGATGGCTACACCTTC
>TRBV25-1|TRBJ2-7|NA|few
CASSEGFSYEQYF
TGTGCCAGCAGTGAGGGGTTTAGCTACGAGCAGTACTTC
>TRBV28|TRBJ2-1|TRBD2|NA
CANSLLAGHNEQFF
TGTGCCAACAGTTTACTAGCGGGGCACAATGAGCAGTTCTTC
>TRBV19|TRBJ2-1|TRBD2|NA
CTSSTKPGLAGGGDEQFF
TGTACCAGTAGTACCAAACCGGGGCTAGCGGGAGGAGGCGATGAGCAGTTCTTC
>TRBV30|TRBJ2-3|TRBD2|NA
CAWSLGRGDTQYF
TGTGCCTGGAGTCTCGGGAGGGGAGATACGCAGTATTTT
>TRBV9|TRBJ1-2|NA|many
CASSVGVGQNIQNYGYTF
TGTGCCAGCAGCGTAGGCGTAGGTCAAAATATACAGAACTATGGCTACACCTTC